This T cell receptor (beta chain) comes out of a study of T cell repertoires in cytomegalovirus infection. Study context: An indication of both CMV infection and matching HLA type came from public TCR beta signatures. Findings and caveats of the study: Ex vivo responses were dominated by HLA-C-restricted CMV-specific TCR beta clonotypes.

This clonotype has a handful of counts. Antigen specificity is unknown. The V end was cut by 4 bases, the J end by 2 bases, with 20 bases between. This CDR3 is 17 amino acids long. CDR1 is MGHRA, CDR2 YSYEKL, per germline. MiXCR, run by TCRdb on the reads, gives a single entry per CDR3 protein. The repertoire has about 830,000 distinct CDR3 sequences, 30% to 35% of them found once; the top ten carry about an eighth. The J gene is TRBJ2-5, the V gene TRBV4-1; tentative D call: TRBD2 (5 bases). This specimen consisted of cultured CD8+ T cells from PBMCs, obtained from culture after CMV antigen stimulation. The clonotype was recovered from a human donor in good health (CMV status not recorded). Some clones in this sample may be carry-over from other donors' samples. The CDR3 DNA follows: TGCGCCAGCAGCCCCGAAGGAGCGGCCAGCCTTCAAGAGACCCAGTACTTC. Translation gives CASSPEGAASLQETQYF.